These 3 T cell receptor beta chains came from one sample sequenced in a study of regulatory T cells in long-lasting Graves disease. Time point: newly diagnosed GD, antithyroid drugs for less than 3 months. PBMC-extracted RNA yielded the TCR library. The authors built TCR beta libraries using iRepertoire HTBI primers and Arm-PCR of CDR3 regions. TCRdb reprocessed the multiplex PCR reads with MiXCR, giving one entry per CDR3 protein. The sample holds 200,000 to 250,000 distinct CDR3 sequences, roughly 19% seen once. These data were also reused for a study on T cells in Graves' hyperthyroidism and ophthalmopathy.

This specimen was peripheral blood mononuclear cells (PBMCs), taken at new diagnosis, from a patient treated with antithyroid drugs. The receptors stem from a woman aged 30 to 39 with Graves disease.

The gene calls are TRBV18 and TRBJ2-7, with 8 bases fitting TRBD1. CDR1 is KGHSH, CDR2 LQKENI, per germline. The CDR3 is 12 residues long. After removal of 2 bases from V and 8 bases from J, the junction contained 2 bases not matched to a gene. The CDR3 spells CASSPGQGQQYF. The CDR3 DNA follows: TGTGCCAGCTCACCAGGACAGGGCCAGCAGTACTTC.

This clonotype appeared many times. The chain is built from TRBV20-1 and TRBJ2-1; 11 bases are shared with TRBD2. V lost 5 bases and J lost 5; bases outside the gene matches: 8. The germline CDR1 and CDR2 sequences are DFQATT and SNEGSKA (reference sequence). The CDR3 sequence is 15 residues long. The CDR3 sequence: CSAQPTSGDNNEQFF. The CDR3 region has the DNA TGCAGTGCTCAGCCGACTAGCGGGGACAACAATGAGCAGTTCTTC.

This clonotype was counted at least ten times. CDR3 loop: CASSSSDGQETQYF. DNA of the CDR3: TGTGCCAGCAGCTCCTCGGACGGGCAAGAGACCCAGTACTTC. This chain uses TRBV7-9 with TRBJ2-5; D is ambiguous. In germline, CDR1 is SEHNR, CDR2 FQNEAQ (reference sequence). Between the trimmed V and J ends, which lost 4 bases and 2 bases, there was a span of 11 bases. This CDR3 is 14 amino acids long.